Listed here is a single T cell receptor beta chain. The source of the sample is a study of T cells in Graves' hyperthyroidism and ophthalmopathy. From RNA transcripts, TCR beta CDR3 regions were amplified. During a first-round RT-PCR of the TCR CDR3, the HTBI primer set was used. One entry per CDR3 protein results from TCRdb running MiXCR on the multiplex PCR reads. The sample yields some 600,000 distinct CDR3 sequences, about 15% seen once. The TCR originated in a woman younger than 45 with Graves' hyperthyroidism that later progressed to Graves' ophthalmopathy. The specimen was blood.

The CDR3 here is CASRIGQGPEQYF. The CDR3 bases are TGTGCCAGCAGAATAGGACAGGGACCCGAGCAGTACTTC. The rearrangement links TRBV5-5 to TRBJ2-7; 8 bases line up with TRBD1. The V segment lost 5 bases and the J segment 6 bases; nucleotides outside the gene matches: 7. Germline loops: CDR1 SGHKS, CDR2 YYEKEE (reference sequence). This CDR3 is built from 13 residues.